This TCR beta chain came from a study of blood T cell repertoires in COVID-19. Study information: COVID-19 samples collected from the United States, Italy and Spain covered acute and convalescent phases.

The protocol was immunoSEQ multiplex PCR, while the TCRdb copy is restricted to in-frame clones and leaves out a portion. Among about 68,000 clones listed, around 85% were seen once. Notes on this clone: The same CDR3 can be traced to other DNA sequences in this sample.

CDR1 and CDR2 (germline): LGHDT, YNNKEL (reference sequence). The CDR3 is 13 amino acids. V was shortened by 1 base and J by 1 base, with 4 bases between the two germline ends. Sample: peripheral blood. This chain connects TRBV3-1 (or the pseudogene TRBV3-2) to TRBJ2-5, with no clear D. The clonotype comes from a man aged 45 to 65 with acute or convalescent COVID-19. The CDR3 protein is CASSQAVQETQYF. CDR3 nucleotides: TGTGCCAGCAGCCAAGCGGTCCAAGAGACCCAGTACTTC.